These 17 T cell receptor beta chains share one sample of origin, sequenced in a study of vaccination and CD4 T cells after COVID-19. Treatment given: roughly 10-day PBMC culture with coronavirus spike peptide pools or control peptides (ViraFEST assay). Antigens for these TCRs are unknown. The Oncomine TCR Beta short-read assay sequenced DNA from cultured CD4+ T cells. TCRdb independently ran MiXCR on the PCR reads; one entry per CDR3 protein. This table holds roughly 15,000 distinct CDR3 sequences, about 60% found once. Material: CD4+ T cells from blood, cultured in vitro. The origin of the receptors is a human donor who had recovered from COVID-19.

The rearrangement uses TRBV10-3 and TRBJ2-2, with D maybe TRBD2 (5 bases). Germline values: CDR1 ENHRY, CDR2 SYGVKD. Trimming pared 7 bases from V and 2 bases from J, leaving 8 bases between. This CDR3 is 13 amino acids long. The CDR3 DNA reads as TGTGCCATCATGGGGAGCAACACCGGGGAGCTGTTTTTT. Protein sequence: CAIMGSNTGELFF.

This clonotype was picked up a small number of times. The rearrangement joins TRBV2 to TRBJ2-2, with 7 nucleotides matching TRBD2. CDR1 is SNHLY, CDR2 FYNNEI, per germline. The CDR3 has 15 residues. V gave up 2 bases and J gave up 5 bases; unmatched junction bases: 5. The CDR3 region has the DNA TGTGCCAGCAGTGAACTCGTGGGGGGGACCGGGGAGCTGTTTTTT. Its translation is CASSELVGGTGELFF.

The chain couples TRBV20-1 to TRBJ2-5; 13 positions agree with TRBD2. J gave up 5 bases and V 5 bases, and 5 bases lay outside the gene matches. CDR3 length: 14 residues. The V gene's germline CDR1 is DFQATT and CDR2 SNEGSKA (reference sequence). The CDR3 here is CSAGLAGVGETQYF. DNA of the CDR3: TGCAGTGCTGGACTAGCGGGAGTCGGCGAGACCCAGTACTTC.

This clonotype is medium-sized (0.01 to 0.1%) in the sample. This rearrangement joins TRBV14 to TRBJ2-7; possibly TRBD1 for D (6 bases). Germline CDR1 is SGHDN and CDR2 is FVKESK. There are 12 residues in the CDR3. Trimming removed 1 base from V and 10 bases from J, with 11 bases in between. The CDR3 coding sequence is TGTGCCAGCAGCCAAGTCACAGGGCCCCAGTACTTC. Amino acid sequence: CASSQVTGPQYF.

J is TRBJ2-6 and V is TRBV5-4, with TRBD2 matching 11 bases. The CDR3 totals 17 residues. The germline CDR1 and CDR2 sequences are SGHNT and YYREEE (reference sequence). J was trimmed by 3 bases and V by 2 bases; bases with no gene match: 4. The CDR3 DNA reads as TGTGCCAGCAGCTTCACTAGCGGGAGTGATGGGGCCAACGTCCTGACTTTC. Its protein product is CASSFTSGSDGANVLTF.

This clonotype was recorded a few times. The V call is TRBV20-1, the J call TRBJ1-3; D remains unclear. The CDR3 runs 14 residues. Germline values: CDR1 DFQATT, CDR2 SNEGSKA (reference sequence). V shed 5 bases and J shed 0 bases, with 11 bases lying between them. The CDR3 nucleotides are TGCAGTGCTCCACTCAGGACCTCTGGAAACACCATATATTTT. It translates to CSAPLRTSGNTIYF.

The chain recombines TRBV24-1 with TRBJ2-3; a possible D gene is TRBD2 (6 bases). Germline-derived CDR1 and CDR2 are KGHDR and SFDVKD. This CDR3 region has 16 residues. V was cut by 4 bases and J by 4 bases, with 17 bases left in between. This CDR3 is CATSEPSGSPPDTQYF. Here the CDR3 DNA reads TGTGCCACCAGTGAGCCCAGCGGGTCCCCCCCAGATACGCAGTATTTT.

This rearrangement joins TRBV14 to TRBJ2-1; D unclear. This CDR3 has 13 residues. V lost 2 bases and J lost 0, with 2 bases in between. The germline gives CDR1 SGHDN, CDR2 FVKESK. In DNA form, the CDR3 reads TGTGCCAGCAGCCAACTCTCCTACAATGAGCAGTTCTTC. This codes for CASSQLSYNEQFF.

The chain links TRBV5-4 to TRBJ1-2, with D perhaps matching TRBD1 (5 bases). Germline V gene sequence: CDR1 SGHNT, CDR2 YYREEE (reference sequence). The length of the CDR3 is 16 residues. V lost 0 bases to trimming and J lost 6 bases, with 18 bases between them. The CDR3 nucleotides are TGTGCCAGCAGCTTGGGTCCGGGACGGCCCTTTGATGGCTACACCTTC. Translation: CASSLGPGRPFDGYTF.

A single count supports this clonotype. This chain uses TRBV30 with TRBJ2-3; 9 bases fit TRBD2. Per germline, CDR1 GTSNPN and CDR2 SVGIG (reference sequence). This CDR3 region has 16 residues. The V segment lost 2 bases and the J segment 2 bases; nucleotides outside the gene matches: 8. The CDR3 protein is CAWSTPLAGLTDTQYF. In nucleotides, the CDR3 is TGTGCCTGGAGTACCCCCCTAGCGGGGCTCACAGATACGCAGTATTTT.

The chain uses TRBV5-4 and TRBJ2-5, with D perhaps TRBD1 (5 bases). The germline gives CDR1 SGHNT, CDR2 YYREEE (reference sequence). V shed 3 bases and J shed 2 bases, with 8 bases lying between them. CDR3 size: 13 residues. The CDR3 nucleotides read TGTGCCAGCAGCTCGACAGAGCAAGAGACCCAGTACTTC. Translating it yields CASSSTEQETQYF.

This chain uses TRBV20-1 with TRBJ2-3; 9 bases agree with TRBD2. This CDR3 is 14 amino acids long. The germline V gene encodes CDR1 DFQATT and CDR2 SNEGSKA (reference sequence). The J segment lost 4 bases and the V segment lost 0 bases, leaving 2 bases of the junction unmatched. Here the CDR3 DNA reads TGCAGTGCTAGAGATTTAGCGGGAGCAGATACGCAGTATTTT. Amino acids: CSARDLAGADTQYF.

This rearrangement joins TRBV7-9 to TRBJ2-7; D may be TRBD1 (6 bases). Germline loops: CDR1 SEHNR, CDR2 FQNEAQ (reference sequence). The CDR3 spans 15 residues. Trimming removed 4 bases from V and 2 bases from J, with 15 bases in between. CDR3 sequence reads: CASSSFGDTPYEQYF. The CDR3 DNA reads as TGTGCCAGCAGCTCGTTCGGGGACACGCCCTACGAGCAGTACTTC. Using reference TRBV7-9 and TRBJ2-7 for the parts outside the CDR3, the full variable domain is DTGVSQNPRHKITKRGQNVTFRCDPISEHNRLYWYRQTLGQGPEFLTYFQNEAQLEKSRLLSDRFSAERPKGSFSTLEIQRTEQGDSAMYLCASSSFGDTPYEQYFGPGTRLTVT.

This rearrangement joins TRBV30 to TRBJ1-2; unclear D gene. The germline V gene has CDR1 GTSNPN and CDR2 SVGIG (reference sequence). CDR3 size: 11 residues. Trimming shortened V by 0 bases and J by 10 bases, and 9 bases separated the two germline ends. CDR3 loop: CAWSVSIVYTF. For the CDR3, the DNA is TGTGCCTGGAGTGTAAGCATCGTCTACACCTTC.

The chain combines TRBV7-6 with TRBJ2-7; D possibly corresponds to TRBD2 (6 bases). The germline CDR1 and CDR2 sequences are SGHVS and FNYEAQ. V was pared by 5 bases and J by 2 bases, with 10 bases between. The CDR3 contains 13 residues. The CDR3 DNA is TGTGCCAGCAGCCCGGGACTCACCTACGAGCAGTACTTC. This gives the protein CASSPGLTYEQYF.

The gene calls are TRBV28 and TRBJ1-4; possible D gene TRBD1, 6 bases. With 7 bases removed from V and 5 bases from J, the gap between germline ends came to 14 bases. The germline CDR1 and CDR2 sequences are MDHEN and SYDVKM. CDR3 length equals 14 residues. The CDR3 DNA follows: TGTGCCAGCACCTCACAGGACAGCAATGAAAAACTGTTTTTT. Amino acids: CASTSQDSNEKLFF.

V usage is TRBV20-1 and J usage is TRBJ2-7; TRBD2 is a possible D gene (6 bases). Germline V gene data show CDR1 as DFQATT and CDR2 as SNEGSKA (reference sequence). The CDR3 covers 14 residues. The germline V and J ends were trimmed by 3 bases and 3 bases, with 15 bases remaining between them. This chain's CDR3 is CSASLSSADYEQYF. For the CDR3, the DNA is TGCAGTGCTAGCCTCTCTAGCGCGGACTACGAGCAGTACTTC.